Listed below are T cell receptor beta chains from one sample, sequenced in a study of cytomegalovirus exposure and HLA in healthy donors. Sequencing used immunoSEQ multiplex PCR; TCRdb keeps in-frame clones, though not all of them. The data hold a few hundred thousand clones, with roughly four fifths observed a single time. The source material was PBMCs. The receptors stem from a woman aged 40 to 50 in good health and CMV-seronegative. Both conserved end residues are part of each CDR3. The D gene is left open where the match is weak. A clone size is listed for some rows: how often the clone was seen (once, few, many), or a class if it is expanded.

clone_size: NA; j_call: TRBJ2-5; d_call: TRBD2; v_call: TRBV2; cdr3_aa: CASSAPGGETQYF; cdr3_nt: TGTGCCAGCAGTGCCCCCGGGGGGGAGACCCAGTACTTC
clone_size: NA; j_call: TRBJ2-6; d_call: NA; v_call: TRBV9; cdr3_aa: CASSVSKDSRISGANVLTF; cdr3_nt: TGTGCCAGCAGCGTTAGTAAAGACTCACGGATTTCTGGGGCCAACGTCCTGACTTTC
clone_size: NA; j_call: TRBJ1-3; d_call: NA; v_call: TRBV13; cdr3_aa: CASSLEAGQYGNTIYF; cdr3_nt: TGTGCCAGCAGCTTAGAGGCAGGGCAGTACGGAAACACCATATATTTT
clone_size: once; j_call: TRBJ2-7; d_call: TRBD1; v_call: TRBV7-2; cdr3_aa: CASSLTGAPLEQYF; cdr3_nt: TGTGCCAGCAGCTTGACAGGGGCCCCCCTCGAGCAGTACTTC
clone_size: few; j_call: TRBJ2-6; d_call: NA; v_call: TRBV4-1; cdr3_aa: CASSQAMGLVVSGANVLTF; cdr3_nt: TGCGCCAGCAGCCAAGCGATGGGGCTGGTCGTCTCTGGGGCCAACGTCCTGACTTTC
clone_size: NA; j_call: TRBJ2-5; d_call: TRBD2; v_call: TRBV11-2; cdr3_aa: CASSLGGRETQYF; cdr3_nt: TGTGCCAGCAGCTTAGGCGGGAGGGAGACCCAGTACTTC
clone_size: NA; j_call: TRBJ2-2; d_call: TRBD2; v_call: TRBV29-1; cdr3_aa: CSVEDGVAGANTGELFF; cdr3_nt: TGCAGCGTTGAAGATGGGGTAGCGGGGGCCAACACCGGGGAGCTGTTTTTT
clone_size: NA; j_call: TRBJ2-7; d_call: NA; v_call: TRBV19; cdr3_aa: CASSILGGSYEQYF; cdr3_nt: TGTGCCAGTAGTATTCTCGGCGGATCCTACGAGCAGTACTTC
clone_size: NA; j_call: TRBJ2-3; d_call: NA; v_call: TRBV28; cdr3_aa: CASSPPVRGTDTQYF; cdr3_nt: TGTGCCAGCAGCCCCCCCGTGAGAGGCACAGATACGCAGTATTTT
clone_size: NA; j_call: TRBJ1-2; d_call: NA; v_call: TRBV6-5; cdr3_aa: CASSYDNRESYGYTF; cdr3_nt: TGTGCCAGCAGTTATGATAACAGGGAATCTTATGGCTACACCTTC
clone_size: NA; j_call: TRBJ2-5; d_call: NA; v_call: TRBV27; cdr3_aa: CASGDSPTQETQYF; cdr3_nt: TGTGCCAGCGGCGACTCTCCCACCCAAGAGACCCAGTACTTC
clone_size: NA; j_call: TRBJ2-5; d_call: NA; v_call: TRBV23-1; cdr3_aa: CASSQRRAETQYF; cdr3_nt: TGCGCCAGCAGTCAGCGCAGGGCAGAGACCCAGTACTTC
clone_size: NA; j_call: TRBJ1-5; d_call: NA; v_call: TRBV2; cdr3_aa: CASSDRRGNQPQHF; cdr3_nt: TGTGCCAGCAGTGACCGCAGGGGCAATCAGCCCCAGCATTTT
clone_size: NA; j_call: TRBJ2-7; d_call: NA; v_call: TRBV27; cdr3_aa: CASSRHLQGDTYEQYF; cdr3_nt: TGTGCCAGCAGTAGACACCTACAGGGAGACACCTACGAGCAGTACTTC
clone_size: NA; j_call: TRBJ2-7; d_call: NA; v_call: TRBV7-2; cdr3_aa: CASRVKATTHYEQYF; cdr3_nt: TGTGCCAGCAGAGTTAAAGCAACTACTCACTACGAGCAGTACTTC
clone_size: NA; j_call: TRBJ2-1; d_call: TRBD2; v_call: TRBV10-3; cdr3_aa: CATRGSAGGPNEQFF; cdr3_nt: TGTGCCACCCGGGGATCGGCGGGGGGGCCAAATGAGCAGTTCTTC
clone_size: NA; j_call: TRBJ2-1; d_call: TRBD1; v_call: TRBV25-1; cdr3_aa: CASSSPGTDYNEQFF; cdr3_nt: TGTGCCAGCAGTTCCCCCGGGACAGACTACAATGAGCAGTTCTTC
clone_size: NA; j_call: TRBJ2-7; d_call: TRBD1; v_call: TRBV18; cdr3_aa: CASSTGVSGYEQYF; cdr3_nt: TGTGCCAGCTCCACAGGGGTAAGTGGCTACGAGCAGTACTTC
clone_size: NA; j_call: TRBJ1-1; d_call: TRBD1; v_call: TRBV4-3; cdr3_aa: CASTRTGNTEAFF; cdr3_nt: TGCGCCAGCACACGGACAGGGAACACTGAAGCTTTCTTT
clone_size: once; j_call: TRBJ1-1; d_call: NA; v_call: TRBV25-1; cdr3_aa: CASSESGRNSVYYTEAFF; cdr3_nt: TGTGCCAGCAGTGAATCAGGCAGGAACTCCGTTTATTACACTGAAGCTTTCTTT
clone_size: once; j_call: TRBJ2-5; d_call: NA; v_call: TRBV5-4; cdr3_aa: CASSLEYRVETQYF; cdr3_nt: TGTGCCAGCAGCTTGGAATACAGGGTAGAGACCCAGTACTTC
clone_size: NA; j_call: TRBJ1-5; d_call: NA; v_call: TRBV30; cdr3_aa: CAWSSPGGSDGLYSNQPQHF; cdr3_nt: TGTGCCTGGAGTTCCCCAGGTGGTTCGGATGGGCTTTATAGCAATCAGCCCCAGCATTTT
clone_size: NA; j_call: TRBJ1-2; d_call: TRBD1; v_call: TRBV18; cdr3_aa: CASSLNPRGQSYGYTF; cdr3_nt: TGTGCCAGCTCACTCAACCCCCGGGGACAGAGCTATGGCTACACCTTC
clone_size: NA; j_call: TRBJ2-3; d_call: TRBD2; v_call: TRBV7-2; cdr3_aa: CASSLVAGATDTQYF; cdr3_nt: TGTGCCAGCAGCTTAGTAGCGGGAGCCACAGATACGCAGTATTTT
clone_size: NA; j_call: TRBJ1-4; d_call: TRBD1; v_call: TRBV2; cdr3_aa: CASRELTGSEEKLFF; cdr3_nt: TGTGCCAGCAGGGAATTGACAGGGTCAGAAGAAAAACTGTTTTTT
clone_size: NA; j_call: TRBJ1-5; d_call: TRBD1; v_call: TRBV11-2; cdr3_aa: CASSLGDRGVGQPQHF; cdr3_nt: TGTGCCAGCAGCTTAGGGGACAGGGGTGTCGGACAGCCCCAGCATTTT
clone_size: NA; j_call: TRBJ1-1; d_call: TRBD1; v_call: TRBV9; cdr3_aa: CASSVGQGTEAFF; cdr3_nt: TGTGCCAGCAGCGTTGGACAGGGCACTGAAGCTTTCTTT
clone_size: NA; j_call: TRBJ1-1; d_call: NA; v_call: TRBV19; cdr3_aa: CASSIAYRVGMNTEAFF; cdr3_nt: TGTGCCAGTAGTATAGCGTACAGGGTTGGAATGAACACTGAAGCTTTCTTT
clone_size: NA; j_call: TRBJ2-1; d_call: NA; v_call: TRBV4-2; cdr3_aa: CASSAQWGKGDEQFF; cdr3_nt: TGTGCCAGCAGCGCACAGTGGGGAAAAGGGGATGAGCAGTTCTTC
clone_size: NA; j_call: TRBJ1-4; d_call: NA; v_call: TRBV6-6; cdr3_aa: CASSYRQGPSNEKLFF; cdr3_nt: TGTGCCAGCAGTTACAGGCAGGGGCCTTCTAATGAAAAACTGTTTTTT
clone_size: NA; j_call: TRBJ1-5; d_call: NA; v_call: TRBV18; cdr3_aa: CASSLFPGASSNQPQHF; cdr3_nt: TGTGCCAGCAGCCTATTCCCCGGAGCCAGTAGCAATCAGCCCCAGCATTTT
clone_size: NA; j_call: TRBJ1-2; d_call: NA; v_call: TRBV19; cdr3_aa: CASSGLRNYGYTF; cdr3_nt: TGTGCCAGTAGTGGTCTACGGAACTATGGCTACACCTTC
clone_size: NA; j_call: TRBJ1-1; d_call: NA; v_call: TRBV7-2; cdr3_aa: CASSALNMNTEAFF; cdr3_nt: TGTGCCAGCAGCGCGCTGAATATGAACACTGAAGCTTTCTTT
clone_size: NA; j_call: TRBJ2-3; d_call: NA; v_call: TRBV30; cdr3_aa: CAWSTGADTQYF; cdr3_nt: TGTGCCTGGAGTACAGGTGCAGATACGCAGTATTTT
clone_size: few; j_call: TRBJ1-2; d_call: TRBD1; v_call: TRBV2; cdr3_aa: CASSVWPQGDGYTF; cdr3_nt: TGTGCCAGCAGTGTTTGGCCCCAGGGGGATGGCTACACCTTC
clone_size: NA; j_call: TRBJ1-2; d_call: NA; v_call: TRBV9; cdr3_aa: CASSVGTGGIYGYTF; cdr3_nt: TGTGCCAGCAGCGTAGGAACAGGTGGTATCTATGGCTACACCTTC
clone_size: NA; j_call: TRBJ2-7; d_call: NA; v_call: TRBV29-1; cdr3_aa: CSVVTGYEQYF; cdr3_nt: TGCAGCGTTGTCACAGGCTACGAGCAGTACTTC
clone_size: few; j_call: TRBJ1-1; d_call: TRBD1; v_call: TRBV6-6; cdr3_aa: CASSLDRGREAFF; cdr3_nt: TGTGCCAGCAGCCTGGACAGGGGCCGAGAAGCTTTCTTT
clone_size: NA; j_call: TRBJ2-3; d_call: TRBD2; v_call: TRBV7-3; cdr3_aa: CASSLRDYADTQYF; cdr3_nt: TGTGCCAGCAGCCTCCGGGACTATGCAGATACGCAGTATTTT
clone_size: NA; j_call: TRBJ1-1; d_call: NA; v_call: TRBV19; cdr3_aa: CASSMLAANTEAFF; cdr3_nt: TGTGCCAGTAGTATGTTAGCAGCGAACACTGAAGCTTTCTTT